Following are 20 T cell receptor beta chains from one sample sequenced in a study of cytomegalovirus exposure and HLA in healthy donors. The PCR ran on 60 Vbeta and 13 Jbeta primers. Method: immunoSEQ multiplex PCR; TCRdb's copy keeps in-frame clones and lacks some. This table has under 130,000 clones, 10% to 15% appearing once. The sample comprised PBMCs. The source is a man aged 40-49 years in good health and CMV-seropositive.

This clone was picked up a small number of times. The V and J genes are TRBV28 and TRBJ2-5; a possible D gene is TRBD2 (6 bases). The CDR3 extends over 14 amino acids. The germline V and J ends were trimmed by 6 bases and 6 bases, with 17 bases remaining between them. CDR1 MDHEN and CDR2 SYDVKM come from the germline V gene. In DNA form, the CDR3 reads TGTGCCAGCAGAATCGGAGGGAGAGAGAAGACCCAGTACTTC. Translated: CASRIGGREKTQYF.

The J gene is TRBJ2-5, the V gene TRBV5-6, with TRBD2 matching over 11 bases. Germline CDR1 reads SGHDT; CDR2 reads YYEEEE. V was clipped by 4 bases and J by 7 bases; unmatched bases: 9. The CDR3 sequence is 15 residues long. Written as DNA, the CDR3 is TGTGCCAGCAGCCCTAGCGGGAGGTCCCTCGCGACCCAGTACTTC. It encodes CASSPSGRSLATQYF.

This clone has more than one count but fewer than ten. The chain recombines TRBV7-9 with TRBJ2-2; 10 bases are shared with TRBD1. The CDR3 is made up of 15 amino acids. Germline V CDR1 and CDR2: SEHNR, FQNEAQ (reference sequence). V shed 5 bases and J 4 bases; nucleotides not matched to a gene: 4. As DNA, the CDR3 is TGTGCCAGCAGCCCCCGGGACAGGGGCACCGGGGAGCTGTTTTTT. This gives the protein CASSPRDRGTGELFF.

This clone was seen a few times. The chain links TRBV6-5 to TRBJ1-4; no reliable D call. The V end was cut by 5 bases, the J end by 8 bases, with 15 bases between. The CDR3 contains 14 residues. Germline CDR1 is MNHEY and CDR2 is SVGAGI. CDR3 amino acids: CASSRRGTGEKLFF. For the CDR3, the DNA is TGTGCCAGCAGTCGTCGGGGAACCGGCGAAAAACTGTTTTTT.

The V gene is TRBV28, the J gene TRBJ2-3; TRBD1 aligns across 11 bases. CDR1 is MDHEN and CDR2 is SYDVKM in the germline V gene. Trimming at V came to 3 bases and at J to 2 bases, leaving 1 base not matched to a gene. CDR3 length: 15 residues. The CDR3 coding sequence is TGTGCCAGCAGTTTCGGACAGGGGGCCACAGATACGCAGTATTTT. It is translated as CASSFGQGATDTQYF.

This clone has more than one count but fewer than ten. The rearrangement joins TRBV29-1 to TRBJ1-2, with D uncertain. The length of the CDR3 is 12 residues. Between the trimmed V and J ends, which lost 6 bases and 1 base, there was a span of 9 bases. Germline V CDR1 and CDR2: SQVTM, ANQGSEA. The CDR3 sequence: CSVGEVNYGYTF. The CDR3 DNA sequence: TGCAGCGTAGGAGAAGTTAACTATGGCTACACCTTC.

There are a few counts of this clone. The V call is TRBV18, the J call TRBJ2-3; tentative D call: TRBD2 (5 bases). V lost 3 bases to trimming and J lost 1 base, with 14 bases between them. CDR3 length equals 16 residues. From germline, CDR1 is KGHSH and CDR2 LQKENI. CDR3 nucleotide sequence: TGTGCCAGCTCACCCTCCGGACTGGACGGCACAGATACGCAGTATTTT. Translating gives CASSPSGLDGTDTQYF.

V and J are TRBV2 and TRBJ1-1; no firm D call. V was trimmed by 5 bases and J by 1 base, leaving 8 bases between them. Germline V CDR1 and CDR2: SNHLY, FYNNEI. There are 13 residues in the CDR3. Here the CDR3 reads CASSREKNTEAFF. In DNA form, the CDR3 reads TGTGCCAGCAGTCGTGAGAAGAACACTGAAGCTTTCTTT.

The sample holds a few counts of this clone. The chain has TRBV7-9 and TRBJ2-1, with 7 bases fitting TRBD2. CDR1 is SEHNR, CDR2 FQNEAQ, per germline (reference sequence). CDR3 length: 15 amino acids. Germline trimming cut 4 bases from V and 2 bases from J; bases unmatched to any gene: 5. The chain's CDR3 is CASSSRTSPYNEQFF. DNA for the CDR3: TGTGCCAGCAGCTCCCGGACTAGTCCCTACAATGAGCAGTTCTTC. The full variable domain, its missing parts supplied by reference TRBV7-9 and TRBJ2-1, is DTGVSQNPRHKITKRGQNVTFRCDPISEHNRLYWYRQTLGQGPEFLTYFQNEAQLEKSRLLSDRFSAERPKGSFSTLEIQRTEQGDSAMYLCASSSRTSPYNEQFFGPGTRLTVL.

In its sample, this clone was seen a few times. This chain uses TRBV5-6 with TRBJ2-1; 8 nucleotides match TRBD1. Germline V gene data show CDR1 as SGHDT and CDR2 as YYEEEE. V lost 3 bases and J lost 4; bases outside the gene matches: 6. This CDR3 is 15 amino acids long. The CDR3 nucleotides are TGTGCCAGCAGCTCCGGGACAGGAGTATACAATGAGCAGTTCTTC. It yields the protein CASSSGTGVYNEQFF.

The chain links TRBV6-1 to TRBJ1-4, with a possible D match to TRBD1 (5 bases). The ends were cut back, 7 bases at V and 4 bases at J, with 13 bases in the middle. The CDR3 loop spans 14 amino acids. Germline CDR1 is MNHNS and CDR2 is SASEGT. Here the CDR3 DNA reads TGTGCCAGCAAGTTATTTCAGGGTAATGAAAAACTGTTTTTT. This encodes CASKLFQGNEKLFF.

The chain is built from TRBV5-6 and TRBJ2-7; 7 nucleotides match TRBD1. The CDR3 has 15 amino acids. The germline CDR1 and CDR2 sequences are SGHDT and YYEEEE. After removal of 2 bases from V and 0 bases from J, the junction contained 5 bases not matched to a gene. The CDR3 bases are TGTGCCAGCAGCTTTGGACAGGAAAGCTCCTACGAGCAGTACTTC. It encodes CASSFGQESSYEQYF.

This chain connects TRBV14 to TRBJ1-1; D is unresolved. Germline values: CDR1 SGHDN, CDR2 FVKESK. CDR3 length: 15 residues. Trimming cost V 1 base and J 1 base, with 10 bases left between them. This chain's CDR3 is CASSQVVGGNTEAFF. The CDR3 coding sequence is TGTGCCAGCAGCCAAGTGGTAGGAGGGAACACTGAAGCTTTCTTT.

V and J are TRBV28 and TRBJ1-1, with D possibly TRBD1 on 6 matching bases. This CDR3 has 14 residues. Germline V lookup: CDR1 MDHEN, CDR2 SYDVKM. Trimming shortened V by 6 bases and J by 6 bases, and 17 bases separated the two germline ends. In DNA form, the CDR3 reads TGTGCCAGCAGGATCAACAGGGTGGTTTCTGAAGCTTTCTTT. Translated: CASRINRVVSEAFF.

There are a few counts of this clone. Here the CDR3 reads CASSPYSGSYTGELFF. The CDR3 coding sequence is TGCGCCAGCAGCCCTTATAGCGGGAGCTACACCGGGGAGCTGTTTTTT. The genes are TRBV4-1 and TRBJ2-2; TRBD2 agrees at 9 bases. CDR1 is MGHRA, CDR2 YSYEKL, per germline. V gave up 4 bases and J gave up 3 bases; unmatched junction bases: 6. The CDR3 extends over 16 amino acids.

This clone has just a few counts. The CDR3 protein is CASSLGLAGGADTQYF. The CDR3 DNA is TGTGCCAGCAGCTTAGGGCTAGCGGGAGGTGCAGATACGCAGTATTTT. The rearrangement joins TRBV7-7 to TRBJ2-3; 11 positions match TRBD2. V was pared by 1 base and J by 4 bases, with 4 bases of the junction left unmatched. CDR1 is SSHAT and CDR2 is FNYEAQ in the germline V gene (reference sequence). The CDR3 spans 16 residues.

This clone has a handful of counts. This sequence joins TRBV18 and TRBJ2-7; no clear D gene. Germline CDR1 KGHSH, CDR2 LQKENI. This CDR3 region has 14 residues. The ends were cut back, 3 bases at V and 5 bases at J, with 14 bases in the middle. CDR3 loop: CASSPSGFSHEQYF. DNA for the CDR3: TGTGCCAGCTCACCCTCCGGGTTTTCTCACGAGCAGTACTTC.

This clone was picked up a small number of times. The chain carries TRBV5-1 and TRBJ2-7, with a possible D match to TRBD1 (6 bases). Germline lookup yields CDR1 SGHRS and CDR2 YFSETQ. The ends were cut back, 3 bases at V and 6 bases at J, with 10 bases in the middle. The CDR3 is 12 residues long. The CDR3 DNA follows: TGCGCCAGCAGCTCGGTCAGGGGCGAGCAGTACTTC. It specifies CASSSVRGEQYF. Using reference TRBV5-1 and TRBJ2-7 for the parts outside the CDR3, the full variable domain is KAGVTQTPRYLIKTRGQQVTLSCSPISGHRSVSWYQQTPGQGLQFLFEYFSETQRNKGNFPGRFSGRQFSNSRSEMNVSTLELGDSALYLCASSSVRGEQYFGPGTRLTVT.

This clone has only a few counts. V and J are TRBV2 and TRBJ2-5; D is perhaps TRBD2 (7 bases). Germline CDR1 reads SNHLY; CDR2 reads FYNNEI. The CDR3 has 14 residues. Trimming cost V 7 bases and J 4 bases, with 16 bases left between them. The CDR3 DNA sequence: TGTGCCAGCAACCTTGGGGGGGGGCGAGAGACCCAGTACTTC. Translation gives CASNLGGGRETQYF.

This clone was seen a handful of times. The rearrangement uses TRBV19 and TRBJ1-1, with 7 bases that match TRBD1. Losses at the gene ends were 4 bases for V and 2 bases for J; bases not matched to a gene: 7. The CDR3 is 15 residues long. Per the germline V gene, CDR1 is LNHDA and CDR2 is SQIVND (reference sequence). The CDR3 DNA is TGTGCCAGTAGTACCCAGGGACAGACCAACACTGAAGCTTTCTTT. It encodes CASSTQGQTNTEAFF.